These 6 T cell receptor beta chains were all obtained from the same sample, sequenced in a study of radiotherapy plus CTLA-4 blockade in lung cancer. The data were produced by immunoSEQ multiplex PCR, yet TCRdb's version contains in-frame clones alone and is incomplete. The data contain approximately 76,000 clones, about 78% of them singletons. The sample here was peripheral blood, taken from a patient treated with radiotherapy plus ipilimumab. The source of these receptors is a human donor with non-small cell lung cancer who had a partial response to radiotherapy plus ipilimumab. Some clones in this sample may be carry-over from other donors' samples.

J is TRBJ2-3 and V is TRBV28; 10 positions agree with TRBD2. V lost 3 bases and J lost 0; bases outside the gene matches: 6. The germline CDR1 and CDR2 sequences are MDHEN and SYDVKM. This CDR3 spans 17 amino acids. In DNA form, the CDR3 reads TGTGCCAGCAGTTTCCTTAGCGGGGGGCCTAGCACAGATACGCAGTATTTT. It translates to CASSFLSGGPSTDTQYF.

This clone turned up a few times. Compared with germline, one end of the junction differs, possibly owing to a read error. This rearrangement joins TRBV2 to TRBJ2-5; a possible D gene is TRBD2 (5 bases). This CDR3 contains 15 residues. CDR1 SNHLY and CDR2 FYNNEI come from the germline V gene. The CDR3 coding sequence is TGTGCCAGCAGCGAAGGACTGAGGGACCAAGAGACCCAGTACTTC. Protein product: CASSEGLRDQETQYF.

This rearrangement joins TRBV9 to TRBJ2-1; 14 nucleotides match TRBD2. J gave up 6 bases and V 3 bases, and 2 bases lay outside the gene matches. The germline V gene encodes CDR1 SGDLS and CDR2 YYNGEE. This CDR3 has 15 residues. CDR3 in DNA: TGTGCCAGCAGCGCAGGACTAGCGGGGGGCAATGAGCAGTTCTTC. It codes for CASSAGLAGGNEQFF. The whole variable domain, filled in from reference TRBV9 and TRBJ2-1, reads DSGVTQTPKHLITATGQRVTLRCSPRSGDLSVYWYQQSLDQGLQFLIQYYNGEERAKGNILERFSAQQFPDLHSELNLSSLELGDSALYFCASSAGLAGGNEQFFGPGTRLTVL.

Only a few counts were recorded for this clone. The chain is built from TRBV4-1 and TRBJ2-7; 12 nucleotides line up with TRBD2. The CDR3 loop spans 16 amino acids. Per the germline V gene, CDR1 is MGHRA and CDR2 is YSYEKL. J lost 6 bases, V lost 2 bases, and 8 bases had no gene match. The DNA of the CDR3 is TGCGCCAGCAGCCAACCTAGCGGGAGGGCCCTCCCCGAGCAGTACTTC. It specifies CASSQPSGRALPEQYF.

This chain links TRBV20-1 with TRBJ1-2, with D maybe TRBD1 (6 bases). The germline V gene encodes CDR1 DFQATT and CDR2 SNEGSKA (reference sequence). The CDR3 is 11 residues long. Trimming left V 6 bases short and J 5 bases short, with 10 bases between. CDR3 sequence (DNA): TGCAGTGCCCCTCAGGGGTATGGCTACACCTTC. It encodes CSAPQGYGYTF.

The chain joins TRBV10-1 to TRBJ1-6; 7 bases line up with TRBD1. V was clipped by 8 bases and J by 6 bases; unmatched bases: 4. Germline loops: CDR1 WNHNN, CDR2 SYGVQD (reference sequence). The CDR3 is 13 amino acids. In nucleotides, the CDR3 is TGCGCCAGCCAGGGGGGATCTAATTCACCCCTCCACTTT. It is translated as CASQGGSNSPLHF.